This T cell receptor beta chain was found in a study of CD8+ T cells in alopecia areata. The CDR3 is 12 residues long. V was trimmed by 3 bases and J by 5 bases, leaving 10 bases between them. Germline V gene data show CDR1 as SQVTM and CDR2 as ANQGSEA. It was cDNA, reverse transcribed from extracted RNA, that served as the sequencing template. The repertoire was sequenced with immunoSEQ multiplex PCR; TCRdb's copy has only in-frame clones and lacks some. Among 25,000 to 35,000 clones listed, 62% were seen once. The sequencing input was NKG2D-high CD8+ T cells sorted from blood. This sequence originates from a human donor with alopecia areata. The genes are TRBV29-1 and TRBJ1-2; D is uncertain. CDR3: CSVDPSLYGYTF. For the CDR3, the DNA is TGCAGCGTTGACCCCAGCCTTTATGGCTACACCTTC.